This TCR beta chain was retrieved from a study of control samples from healthy donors and cancer patients (dated by TCRdb to the early 2020s). The library was produced with the immunoSEQ multiplex PCR assay. Held by TCRdb, this immuneACCESS table contains in-frame sequences only and omits some clones. Under half of the omission traces to an unresolved V gene where checked; the cause of the rest is unknown. The table for this sample lists some 120,000 clones; over 90% of them were counted only once. The top ten clones comprise 2.6% of the sample. On this clone itself: No cognate antigen has been identified for it. Per-base quality was not reported, and no clone a single base away is much larger than it.

CDR1 SGHTA and CDR2 FQGTGA are derived from the germline V gene. Ends trimmed: V by 0 bases, J by 6 bases; bases unmatched to a gene: 5. The CDR3 sequence holds 16 residues, the cysteine and phenylalanine included. The read is trimmed to its CDR3 DNA, 48 bases read in frame from base 1. The sequence derives from a man between 25 and 39 years old in good health. Here the chain combines TRBV7-3 and TRBJ2-3, with 11 central nucleotides matching TRBD2. The sequenced sample was blood. The bases are TGTGCCAGCAGCTTAACTAGCGGGGGGGCCCCGGATACGCAGTATTTT. Its protein reads: CASSLTSGGAPDTQYF.